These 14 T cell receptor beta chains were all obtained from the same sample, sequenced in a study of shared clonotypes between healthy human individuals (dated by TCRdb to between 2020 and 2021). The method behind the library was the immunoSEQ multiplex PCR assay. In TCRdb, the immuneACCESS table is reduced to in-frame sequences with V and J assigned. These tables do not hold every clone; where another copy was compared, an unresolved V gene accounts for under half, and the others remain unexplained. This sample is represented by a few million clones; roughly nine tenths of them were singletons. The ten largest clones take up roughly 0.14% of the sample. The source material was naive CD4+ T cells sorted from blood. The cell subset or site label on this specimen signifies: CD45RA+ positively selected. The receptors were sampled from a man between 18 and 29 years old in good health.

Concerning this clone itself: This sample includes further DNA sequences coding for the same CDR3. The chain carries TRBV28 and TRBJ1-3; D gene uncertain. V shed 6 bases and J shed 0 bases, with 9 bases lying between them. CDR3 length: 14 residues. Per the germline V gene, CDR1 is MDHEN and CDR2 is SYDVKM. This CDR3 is CASRLGGSGNTIYF. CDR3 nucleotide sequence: TGTGCCAGCAGATTGGGCGGCTCTGGAAACACCATATATTTT.

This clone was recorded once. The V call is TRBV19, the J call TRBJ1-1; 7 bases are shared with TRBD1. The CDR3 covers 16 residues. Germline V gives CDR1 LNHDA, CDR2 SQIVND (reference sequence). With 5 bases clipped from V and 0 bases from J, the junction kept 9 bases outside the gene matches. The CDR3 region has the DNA TGTGCCAGTAGTTACTCGACAGGGATAATGAACACTGAAGCTTTCTTT. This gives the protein CASSYSTGIMNTEAFF.

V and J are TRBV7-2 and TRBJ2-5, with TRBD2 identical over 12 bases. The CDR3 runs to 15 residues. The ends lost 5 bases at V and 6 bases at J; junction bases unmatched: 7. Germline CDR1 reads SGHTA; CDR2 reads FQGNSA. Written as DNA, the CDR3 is TGTGCCAGCAGCCCGACTAGCGGGAGCGAGAAGACCCAGTACTTC. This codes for CASSPTSGSEKTQYF.

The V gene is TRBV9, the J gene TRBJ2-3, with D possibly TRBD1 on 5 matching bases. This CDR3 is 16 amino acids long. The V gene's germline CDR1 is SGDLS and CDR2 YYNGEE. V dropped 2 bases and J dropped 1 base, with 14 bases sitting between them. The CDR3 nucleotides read TGTGCCAGCAGCGTCAACAGGAATAGGGGCACAGATACGCAGTATTTT. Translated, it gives CASSVNRNRGTDTQYF.

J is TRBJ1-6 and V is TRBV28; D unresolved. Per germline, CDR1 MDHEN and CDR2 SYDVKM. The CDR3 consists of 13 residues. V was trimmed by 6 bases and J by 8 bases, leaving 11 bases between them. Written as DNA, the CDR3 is TGTGCCAGCAGAGCGGGCTGGGATTCACCCCTCCACTTT. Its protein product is CASRAGWDSPLHF.

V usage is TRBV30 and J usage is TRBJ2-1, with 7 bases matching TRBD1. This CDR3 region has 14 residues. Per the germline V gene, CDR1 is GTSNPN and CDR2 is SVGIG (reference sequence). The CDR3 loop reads CASTGVWANNEQFF. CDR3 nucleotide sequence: TGTGCATCTACAGGGGTGTGGGCCAACAATGAGCAGTTCTTC.

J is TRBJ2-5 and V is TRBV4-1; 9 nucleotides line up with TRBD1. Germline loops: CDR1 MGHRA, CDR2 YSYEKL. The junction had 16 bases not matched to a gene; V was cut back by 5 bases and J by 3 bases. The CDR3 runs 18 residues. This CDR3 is CASSTRTGEKGEKETQYF. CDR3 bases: TGCGCCAGCAGCACCCGGACAGGGGAAAAAGGGGAAAAAGAGACCCAGTACTTC.

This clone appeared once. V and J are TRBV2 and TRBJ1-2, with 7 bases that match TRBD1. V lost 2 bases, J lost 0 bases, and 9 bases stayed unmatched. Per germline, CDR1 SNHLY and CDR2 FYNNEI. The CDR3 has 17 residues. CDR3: CASSERGGPRANYGYTF. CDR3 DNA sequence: TGTGCCAGCAGTGAAAGAGGGGGCCCACGAGCTAACTATGGCTACACCTTC.

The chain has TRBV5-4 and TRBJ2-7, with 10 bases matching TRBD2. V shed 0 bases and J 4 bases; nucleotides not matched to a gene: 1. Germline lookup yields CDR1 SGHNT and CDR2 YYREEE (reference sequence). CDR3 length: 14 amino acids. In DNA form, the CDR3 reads TGTGCCAGCAGCTTGGGTAGCGGGAGGTACGAGCAGTACTTC. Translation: CASSLGSGRYEQYF.

CDR3 protein: CASSVGLSNEQFF. In nucleotides, the CDR3 is TGTGCCAGCAGCGTAGGACTGTCCAATGAGCAGTTCTTC. The genes are TRBV9 and TRBJ2-1; D not resolved. CDR3 length: 13 amino acids. V lost 0 bases to trimming and J lost 6 bases, with 7 bases between them. The V gene's germline CDR1 is SGDLS and CDR2 YYNGEE. Full variable domain (missing parts from reference TRBV9 and TRBJ2-1): DSGVTQTPKHLITATGQRVTLRCSPRSGDLSVYWYQQSLDQGLQFLIQYYNGEERAKGNILERFSAQQFPDLHSELNLSSLELGDSALYFCASSVGLSNEQFFGPGTRLTVL.

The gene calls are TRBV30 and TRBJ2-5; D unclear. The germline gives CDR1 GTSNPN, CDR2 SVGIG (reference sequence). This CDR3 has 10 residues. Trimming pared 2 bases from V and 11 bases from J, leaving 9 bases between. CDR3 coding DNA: TGTGCCTGGAGTAGACTGGAGCAGTACTTC. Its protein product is CAWSRLEQYF.

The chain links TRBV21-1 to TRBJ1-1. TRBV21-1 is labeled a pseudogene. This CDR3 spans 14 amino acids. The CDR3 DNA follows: TGTGCCAGCAGCGACGGGGGTATGAACACTGAAGCTTTCTTT. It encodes CASSDGGMNTEAFF.

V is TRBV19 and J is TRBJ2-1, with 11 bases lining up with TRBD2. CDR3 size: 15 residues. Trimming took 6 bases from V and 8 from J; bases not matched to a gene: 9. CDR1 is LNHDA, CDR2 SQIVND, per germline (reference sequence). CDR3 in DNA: TGTGCCAGTAGACTCACTAGCGGGAGTGTAGATGAGCAGTTCTTC. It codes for CASRLTSGSVDEQFF.

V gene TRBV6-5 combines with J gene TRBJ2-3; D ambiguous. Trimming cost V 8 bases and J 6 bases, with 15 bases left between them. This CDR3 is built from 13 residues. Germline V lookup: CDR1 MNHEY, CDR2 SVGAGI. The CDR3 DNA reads TGTGCCAGCGGATCCCCAGCGACGGATACGCAGTATTTT. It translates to CASGSPATDTQYF.